Sequencing of this T cell receptor beta chain was carried out in a study of blood T cell repertoires in COVID-19. Overall study: The study drew acute and convalescent COVID-19 samples from the United States, Italy and Spain.

Profiling relied on immunoSEQ multiplex PCR, and the TCRdb table lists in-frame clones only, not all of them. Seen here are about 240,000 clones, roughly 90% observed once, and the top ten hold approximately 3.7%. Germline CDR1 reads LGHNA; CDR2 reads YNFKEQ. V was trimmed by 0 bases and J by 4 bases, leaving 15 bases between them. This CDR3 has 16 amino acids. Sequencing used PBMCs or T cells enriched from blood (not recorded which). The chain combines TRBV4-2 with TRBJ1-2; D remains ambiguous. This receptor was taken from a woman in her 30s who had recovered from COVID-19. CDR3: CASSQDYASQVYGYTF. In DNA form, the CDR3 reads TGTGCCAGCAGCCAAGATTACGCCTCGCAGGTCTATGGCTACACCTTC.